Reported below is one TCR beta chain. Its cognate antigen is unknown. This record comes from a study of cytomegalovirus exposure and HLA in healthy donors. Germline V CDR1 and CDR2: MNHEY, SMNVEV (reference sequence). The CDR3 is 21 residues long. Unmatched junction bases numbered 26, after V lost 6 bases and J lost 4 bases. The PCR was carried out with 60 Vbeta primers and 13 Jbeta primers. Assay: immunoSEQ multiplex PCR; the TCRdb copy retains only in-frame clones and omits some. This table lists some 200,000 clones. Study results and limitations: From TCR beta sequences, most subjects' HLA-A and HLA-B alleles were reportedly predicted accurately. It emerged from a later analysis that several of the most significant clusters appeared to be linked to common viral pathogens. The sole available immune exposure information was CMV serostatus.

This chain links TRBV27 with TRBJ2-7, with 11 bases aligning to TRBD2. The TCR was taken from a girl between 2 and 10 years old in good health and CMV-seropositive. Sequenced material: PBMCs. The CDR3 DNA reads as TGTGCCAGCAGACCGTATGCTCAGACCCCACAGGGGACTAGCGGACTTTACGAGCAGTACTTC. This encodes CASRPYAQTPQGTSGLYEQYF.